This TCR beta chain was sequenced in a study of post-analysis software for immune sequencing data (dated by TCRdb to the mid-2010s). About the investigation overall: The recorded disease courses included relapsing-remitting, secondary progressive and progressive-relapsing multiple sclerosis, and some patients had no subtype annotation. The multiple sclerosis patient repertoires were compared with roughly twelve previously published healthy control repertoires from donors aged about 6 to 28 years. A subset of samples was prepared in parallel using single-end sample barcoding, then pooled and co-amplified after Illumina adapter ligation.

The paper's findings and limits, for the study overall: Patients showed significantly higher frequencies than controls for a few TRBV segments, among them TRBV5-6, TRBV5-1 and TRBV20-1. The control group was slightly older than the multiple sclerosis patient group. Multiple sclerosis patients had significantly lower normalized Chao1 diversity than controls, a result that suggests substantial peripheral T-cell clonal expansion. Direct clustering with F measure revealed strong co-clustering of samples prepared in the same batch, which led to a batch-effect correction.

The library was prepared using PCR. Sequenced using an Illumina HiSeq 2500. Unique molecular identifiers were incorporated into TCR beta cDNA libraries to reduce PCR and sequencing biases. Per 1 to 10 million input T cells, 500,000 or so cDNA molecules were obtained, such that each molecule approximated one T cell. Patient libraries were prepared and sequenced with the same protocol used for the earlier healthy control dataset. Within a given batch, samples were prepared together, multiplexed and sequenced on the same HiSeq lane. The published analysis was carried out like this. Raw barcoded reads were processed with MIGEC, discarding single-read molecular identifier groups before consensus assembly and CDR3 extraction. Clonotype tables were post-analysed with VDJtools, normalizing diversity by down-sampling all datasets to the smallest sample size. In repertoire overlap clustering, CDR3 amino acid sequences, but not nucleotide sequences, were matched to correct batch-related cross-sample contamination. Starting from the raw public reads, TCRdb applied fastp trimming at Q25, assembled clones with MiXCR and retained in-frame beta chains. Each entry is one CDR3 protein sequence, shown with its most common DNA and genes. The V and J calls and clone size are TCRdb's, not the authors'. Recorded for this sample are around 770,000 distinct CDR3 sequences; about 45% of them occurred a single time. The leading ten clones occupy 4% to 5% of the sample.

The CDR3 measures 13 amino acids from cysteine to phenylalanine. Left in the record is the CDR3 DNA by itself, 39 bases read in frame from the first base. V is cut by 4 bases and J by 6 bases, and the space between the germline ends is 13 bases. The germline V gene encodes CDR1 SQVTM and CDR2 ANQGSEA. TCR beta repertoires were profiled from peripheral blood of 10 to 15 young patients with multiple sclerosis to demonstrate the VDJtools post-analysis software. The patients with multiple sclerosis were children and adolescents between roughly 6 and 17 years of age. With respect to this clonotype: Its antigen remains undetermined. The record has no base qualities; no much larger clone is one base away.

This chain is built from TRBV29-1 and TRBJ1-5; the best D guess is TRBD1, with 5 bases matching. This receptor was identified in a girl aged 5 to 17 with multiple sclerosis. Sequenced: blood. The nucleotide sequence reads TGCAGCGTTGGGGGGGAAATGGGTCAGCCCCAGCATTTT. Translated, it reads CSVGGEMGQPQHF.